The 4 T cell receptor beta chains reported below all come from one sample, sequenced in a study of T cells after yellow fever vaccination. TCRdb redid the calling of the 5' RACE reads with MiXCR, one entry per CDR3 protein. The sample holds around 180,000 distinct CDR3 sequences; approximately 6.2% are singletons and the top ten take approximately 3%. Sample: CD4+ T cells sorted from PBMCs, taken on the day of the first yellow fever vaccination. The source is a man between 18 and 29 years old who received the YFV17D yellow fever vaccine.

The V and J genes are TRBV19 and TRBJ1-4, with D uncertain. In germline, CDR1 is LNHDA, CDR2 SQIVND (reference sequence). The CDR3 is 14 residues long. The V gene lost 3 bases and the J gene lost 5 bases, with 10 bases spanning the gap. CDR3 nucleotide sequence: TGTGCCAGTAGTATGGTCGGCCTCAATGAAAAACTGTTTTTT. Protein product: CASSMVGLNEKLFF.

This clonotype was counted at least ten times. The rearrangement links TRBV7-6 to TRBJ2-7; D remains unclear. The V gene's germline CDR1 is SGHVS and CDR2 FNYEAQ. The CDR3 has 14 amino acids. V lost 1 base and J lost 3, with 10 bases in between. CDR3 sequence: CASSLVLGDYEQYF. The CDR3 nucleotides are TGTGCCAGCAGCTTAGTGCTCGGAGACTACGAGCAGTACTTC.

This clonotype showed up just a few times. This chain joins TRBV24-1 and TRBJ2-2, with D perhaps assigned TRBD1 or TRBD2 (5 bases each). The germline CDR1 and CDR2 sequences are KGHDR and SFDVKD. The ends were cut back, 7 bases at V and 3 bases at J, with 17 bases in the middle. This CDR3 is built from 16 residues. CDR3 residues: CATRSTALGDTGELFF. The CDR3 DNA follows: TGTGCCACCAGATCGACAGCCCTCGGGGACACCGGGGAGCTGTTTTTT.

The V and J genes are TRBV29-1 and TRBJ1-1; TRBD1 matches 8 bases. V was clipped by 7 bases and J by 0 bases; unmatched bases: 10. This CDR3 region has 15 residues. The germline V gene encodes CDR1 SQVTM and CDR2 ANQGSEA. The CDR3 DNA is TGCAGCGGATCCCAGGGGGCGGGGATGAACACTGAAGCTTTCTTT. This codes for CSGSQGAGMNTEAFF. Full variable domain (missing parts from reference TRBV29-1 and TRBJ1-1): SAVISQKPSRDICQRGTSLTIQCQVDSQVTMMFWYRQQPGQSLTLIATANQGSEATYESGFVIDKFPISRPNLTFSTLTVSNMSPEDSSIYLCSGSQGAGMNTEAFFGQGTRLTVV.